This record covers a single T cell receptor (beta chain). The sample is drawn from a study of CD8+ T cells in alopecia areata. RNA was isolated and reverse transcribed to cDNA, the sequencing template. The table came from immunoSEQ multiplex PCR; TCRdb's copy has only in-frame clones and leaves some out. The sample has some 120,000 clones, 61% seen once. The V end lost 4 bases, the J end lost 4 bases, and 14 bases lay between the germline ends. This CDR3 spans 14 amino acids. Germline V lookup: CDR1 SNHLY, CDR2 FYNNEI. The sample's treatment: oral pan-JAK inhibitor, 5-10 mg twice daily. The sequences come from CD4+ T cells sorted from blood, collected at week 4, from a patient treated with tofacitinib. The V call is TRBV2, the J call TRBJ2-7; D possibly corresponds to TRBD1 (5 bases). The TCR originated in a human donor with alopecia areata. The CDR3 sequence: CASSGYGREYEQYF. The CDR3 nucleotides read TGTGCCAGCAGTGGGTACGGCAGGGAATACGAGCAGTACTTC.